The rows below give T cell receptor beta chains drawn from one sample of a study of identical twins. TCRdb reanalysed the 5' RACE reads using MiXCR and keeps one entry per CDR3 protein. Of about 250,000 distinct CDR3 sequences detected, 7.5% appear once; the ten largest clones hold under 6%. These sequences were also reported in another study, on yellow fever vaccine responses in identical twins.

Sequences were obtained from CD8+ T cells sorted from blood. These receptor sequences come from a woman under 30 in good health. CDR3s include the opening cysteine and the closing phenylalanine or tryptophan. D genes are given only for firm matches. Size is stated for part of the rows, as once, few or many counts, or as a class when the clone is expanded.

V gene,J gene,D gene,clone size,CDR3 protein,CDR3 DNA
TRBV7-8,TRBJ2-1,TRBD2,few,CASSWVGGTSAPNEQFF,TGTGCCAGCAGCTGGGTCGGTGGGACTAGCGCCCCCAATGAGCAGTTCTTC
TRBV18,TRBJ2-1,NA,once,CASSLRTGGDSYNEQFF,TGTGCCAGCTCACTACGGACCGGCGGGGACTCCTACAATGAGCAGTTCTTC
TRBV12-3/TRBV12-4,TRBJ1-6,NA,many,CASTLGGIRPLHF,TGTGCCAGCACTTTGGGGGGAATTAGACCCCTCCACTTT
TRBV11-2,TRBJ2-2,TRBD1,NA,CASSLEGGQGPRTGELFF,TGTGCCAGCAGCTTAGAGGGGGGACAGGGGCCTCGGACTGGGGAGCTGTTTTTT
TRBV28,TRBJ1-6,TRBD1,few,CASSLLSGGVTPLHF,TGTGCCAGCAGTTTACTATCAGGGGGCGTGACACCCCTCCACTTT
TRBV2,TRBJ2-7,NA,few,CVCRRESSYEQYF,TGTGTGTGCCGACGGGAGAGCTCCTACGAGCAGTACTTC
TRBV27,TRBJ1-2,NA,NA,CASSPSSANYGYTF,TGTGCCAGCAGTCCGTCCAGTGCTAACTATGGCTACACCTTC
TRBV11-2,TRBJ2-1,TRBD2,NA,CASSQTSGPNEQFF,TGTGCCAGCAGCCAAACTAGCGGGCCAAATGAGCAGTTCTTC
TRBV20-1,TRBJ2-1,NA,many,CSAGNEQFF,TGCAGTGCCGGCAATGAGCAGTTCTTC
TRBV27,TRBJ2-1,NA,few,CASSLESGDGLNEQFF,TGTGCCAGCAGTTTAGAGAGTGGGGACGGCCTCAATGAGCAGTTCTTC
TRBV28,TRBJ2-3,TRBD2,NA,CASSLFRGGADTQYF,TGTGCCAGCAGTTTATTCCGCGGGGGGGCAGATACGCAGTATTTT
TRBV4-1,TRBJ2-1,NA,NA,CASSAQGIGVYNEQFF,TGCGCCAGCAGCGCCCAGGGGATTGGGGTCTACAATGAGCAGTTCTTC
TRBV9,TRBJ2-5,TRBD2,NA,CASSPWGGDQETQYF,TGTGCCAGCAGCCCGTGGGGGGGTGATCAAGAGACCCAGTACTTC
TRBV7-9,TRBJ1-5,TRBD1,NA,CASSRDSSNQPQHF,TGTGCCAGCAGCAGGGACAGTAGCAATCAGCCCCAGCATTTT
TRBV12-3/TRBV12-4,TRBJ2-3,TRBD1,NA,CASRRVETGGPDTQYF,TGTGCCAGCAGGCGGGTCGAGACAGGGGGTCCAGATACGCAGTATTTT
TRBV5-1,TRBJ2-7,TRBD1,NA,CASSFGTGYEQYF,TGCGCCAGCAGCTTTGGGACAGGCTACGAGCAGTACTTC
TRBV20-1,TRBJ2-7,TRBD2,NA,CSAQPGTSGRSTSYLEQYF,TGCAGTGCGCAACCCGGGACTAGCGGGAGGTCCACAAGCTATTTAGAGCAGTACTTC
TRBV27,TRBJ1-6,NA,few,CASRTGYYNSPLHF,TGTGCCAGCAGAACAGGGTACTATAATTCACCCCTCCACTTT
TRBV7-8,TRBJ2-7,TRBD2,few,CASSSGSGPLSYEQYF,TGTGCCAGCAGCTCAGGTAGCGGGCCACTCTCCTACGAGCAGTACTTC
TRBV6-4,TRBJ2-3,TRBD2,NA,CASSETSEDTQYF,TGTGCCAGCAGTGAGACTAGCGAAGATACGCAGTATTTT
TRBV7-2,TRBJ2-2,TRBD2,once,CASSFSGSEFFGANTGELFF,TGTGCCAGCAGCTTTAGCGGGAGTGAGTTTTTTGGCGCGAACACCGGGGAGCTGTTTTTT
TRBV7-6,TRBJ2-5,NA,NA,CASGDRDAAGETQYF,TGTGCCAGCGGAGACCGGGACGCCGCGGGGGAGACCCAGTACTTC
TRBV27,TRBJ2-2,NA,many,CASSLWLVGTGELFF,TGTGCCAGCAGTTTATGGCTAGTCGGGACCGGGGAGCTGTTTTTT